Sequencing of this T cell receptor (beta chain) was carried out in a study of blood T cell repertoires in COVID-19. Study in general: Acute and convalescent COVID-19 samples came from the United States, Italy and Spain. T cells, B-cell-depleted T cells, or PBMCs provided the cDNA or gDNA that served as material.

J lost 4 bases, V lost 4 bases, and 7 bases had no gene match. The CDR3 contains 14 residues. CDR1 and CDR2 (germline): SQVTM, ANQGSEA. Per the original data handling: Counts of nucleated cells, estimated from reference gene primer amplification, were obtained. The data were produced by immunoSEQ multiplex PCR, yet TCRdb's version contains in-frame clones alone and is incomplete. The V and J calls and clone size are taken from that table; D and trimming were inferred from the DNA. The sample includes over 120,000 clones, about 80% seen only once; the top ten take more than 2.5%. The sample was peripheral blood. The TCR originated in a woman older than 75 with acute or convalescent COVID-19. The V gene is TRBV29-1, the J gene TRBJ2-3, with TRBD1 identical over 8 bases. In DNA form, the CDR3 reads TGCAGCGTTGCCGGCAGGGGGCAAGCAGATACGCAGTATTTT. Amino acids: CSVAGRGQADTQYF.